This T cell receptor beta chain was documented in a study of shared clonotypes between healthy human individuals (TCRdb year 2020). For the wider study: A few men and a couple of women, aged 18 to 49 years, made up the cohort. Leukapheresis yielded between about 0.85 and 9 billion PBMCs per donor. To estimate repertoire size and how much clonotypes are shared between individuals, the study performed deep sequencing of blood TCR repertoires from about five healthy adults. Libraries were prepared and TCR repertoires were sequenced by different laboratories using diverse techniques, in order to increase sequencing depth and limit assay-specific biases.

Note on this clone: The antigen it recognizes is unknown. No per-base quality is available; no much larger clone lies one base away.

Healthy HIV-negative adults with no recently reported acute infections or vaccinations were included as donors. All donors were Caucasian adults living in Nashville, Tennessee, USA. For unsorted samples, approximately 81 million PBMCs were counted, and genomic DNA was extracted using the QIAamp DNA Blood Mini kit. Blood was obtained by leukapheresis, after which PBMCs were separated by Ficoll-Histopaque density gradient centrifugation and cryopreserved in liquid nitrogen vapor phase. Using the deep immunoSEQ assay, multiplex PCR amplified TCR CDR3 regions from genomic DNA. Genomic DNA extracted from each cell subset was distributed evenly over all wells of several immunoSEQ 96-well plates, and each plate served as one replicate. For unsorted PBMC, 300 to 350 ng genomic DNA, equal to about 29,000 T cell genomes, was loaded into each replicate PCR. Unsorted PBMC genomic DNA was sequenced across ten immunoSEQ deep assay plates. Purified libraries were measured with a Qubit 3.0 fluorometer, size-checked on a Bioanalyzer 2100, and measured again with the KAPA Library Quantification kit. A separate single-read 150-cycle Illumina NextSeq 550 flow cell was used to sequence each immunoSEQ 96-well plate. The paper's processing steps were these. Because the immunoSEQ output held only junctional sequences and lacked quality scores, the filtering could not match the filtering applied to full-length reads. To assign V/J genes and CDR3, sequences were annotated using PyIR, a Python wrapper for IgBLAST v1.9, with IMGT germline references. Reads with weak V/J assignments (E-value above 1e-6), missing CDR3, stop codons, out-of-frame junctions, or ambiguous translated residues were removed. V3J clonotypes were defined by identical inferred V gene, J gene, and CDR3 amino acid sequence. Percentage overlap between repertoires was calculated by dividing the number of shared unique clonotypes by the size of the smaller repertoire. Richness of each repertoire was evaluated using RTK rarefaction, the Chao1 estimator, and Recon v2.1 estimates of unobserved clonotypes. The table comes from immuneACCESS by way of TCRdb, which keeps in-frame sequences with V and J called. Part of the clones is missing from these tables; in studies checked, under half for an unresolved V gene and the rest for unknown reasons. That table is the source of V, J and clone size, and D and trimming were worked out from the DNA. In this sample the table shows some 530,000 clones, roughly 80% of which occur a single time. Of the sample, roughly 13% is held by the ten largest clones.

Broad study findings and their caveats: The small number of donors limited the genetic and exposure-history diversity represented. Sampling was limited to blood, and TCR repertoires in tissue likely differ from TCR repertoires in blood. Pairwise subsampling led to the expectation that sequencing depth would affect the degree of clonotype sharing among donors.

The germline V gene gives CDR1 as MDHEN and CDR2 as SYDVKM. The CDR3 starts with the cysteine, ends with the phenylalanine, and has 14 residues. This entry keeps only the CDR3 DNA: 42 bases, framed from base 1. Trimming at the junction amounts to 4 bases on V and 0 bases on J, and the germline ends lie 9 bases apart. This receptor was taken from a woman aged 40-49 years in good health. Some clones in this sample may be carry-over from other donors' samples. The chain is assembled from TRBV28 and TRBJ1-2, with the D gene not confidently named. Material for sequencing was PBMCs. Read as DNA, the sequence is TGTGCCAGCAGTTCGGGAGACGCTAACTATGGCTACACCTTC. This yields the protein CASSSGDANYGYTF.